This T cell receptor beta chain was retrieved from a study of shared clonotypes between healthy human individuals. Study at large: The plates for each donor numbered three CD4 naive, three CD4 memory, two CD8 naive and one CD8 memory.

Findings and limits, study-wide: Naive CD4 clonotypes were shared across a few donors at approximately 5.3%. Sampling involved blood alone; tissue repertoires likely differ.

V was pared by 2 bases and J by 1 base, with 18 bases between. Germline V gene sequence: CDR1 MGHRA, CDR2 YSYEKL. The CDR3 contains 18 residues. Worth noting for this clone: Its target is not known.

Some clones are missing from TCRdb's copy, which holds only in-frame ones; the method was immunoSEQ multiplex PCR. In the table there are 780,000 or so clones, over 55% of which are singletons. The chain couples TRBV4-1 to TRBJ1-5; tentative D call: TRBD1 (5 bases). What was sequenced was memory CD4+ T cells sorted from blood. The subset: CD45RA-negative fraction. The TCR comes from a woman aged 25 to 39 in good health. The CDR3 nucleotides read TGCGCCAGCAGCCAACTCCCCCCAGGGTCGTTGAGCAATCAGCCCCAGCATTTT. Translation: CASSQLPPGSLSNQPQHF.